This T cell receptor (beta chain) was sequenced for a study of T cells expressing NK-cell markers. TCRdb derives one entry per CDR3 protein from the 5' RACE reads, leaving out DNA. The table for this sample gives some 340,000 distinct CDR3 sequences. The CDR3 covers 15 residues. The material sequenced was blood T cells: a sorted CD56 or NKG2C T cell subset, CD4+ or CD8+ T cells, or bulk PBMC T cells (not recorded which). This TCR was recovered from a man between 18 and 69 years old in good health. The rearrangement links TRBV1 to TRBJ1-2. TRBV1 is a documented pseudogene. CDR3 loop: CTSSRSRQGGYGYTF.